This T cell receptor (beta chain) originates from a study of CXCR3-negative and CXCR3-positive naive CD8 T cells. On the study more broadly: Total TRB output reached around 140 million reads, about 1.5 +/- 0.3 million per library.

Germline V gene lookup returns CDR1 SGHRS and CDR2 YFSETQ. This CDR3 is built from 14 residues. On this clonotype: Its target is not known.

Every CD8+ subset sample held 300,000 flow-sorted cells, done in triplicate. Study-level results: Higher TRB CDR3 hydrophobicity marked CXCR3-positive naive cells relative to CXCR3-negative naive cells. Memory cells diverged, while naive CXCR3-positive and CXCR3-negative cells had similar TRBV-TRBJ usage. Memory CD8+ T cell repertoires were far less diverse than both naive subsets.

The authors made the TRB cDNA libraries by 5' RACE using UMI labels. From the 5' RACE reads, TCRdb lists one entry per CDR3 protein and no DNA. This sample's table reports over 150,000 distinct CDR3 sequences. The genes are TRBV5-1 and TRBJ2-7. This receptor was taken from a human donor in good health. Some clones in this sample may be carry-over from other donors' samples. The specimen sequenced was naive CXCR3+ CD8+ T cells from blood. Subset in this sample: CD45RO-CCR7+CD27+CD95- naive CD8+ T cells expressing CXCR3 (TNR3+). CDR3: CASSSLTSWDEQYF.